This T cell receptor beta chain originates from a study of early T cells in non-severe SARS-CoV-2 infection (dated by TCRdb to the early 2020s). Regarding the complete study: TCR sequencing used bulk RNA from unsorted whole blood, so alpha and beta chains could not be paired. The investigation overall reported the following: VDJdb matching was skewed toward anti-spike CD8 responses and likely underestimated virus-specific expansions, missing private and CD4 specificities.

CDR1 and CDR2 (SGDLS, YYNGEE) derive from the germline V gene. Trimming removed 0 bases from V and 2 bases from J, leaving 13 bases between the germline ends. The CDR3 sequence holds 16 residues, the cysteine and phenylalanine included. Only CDR3 DNA is held: 48 bases, read in frame from base 1. The library was obtained by 5' RACE. Instrument on record: NextSeq 500. In the TCR library protocol, unique molecular identifiers were attached to individual cDNA molecules to correct for PCR bias and sequencing error. TCR alpha and beta chains were both sequenced, and the abundances of alpha and beta sequences in each sample were closely correlated with each other. On the study's bioinformatics: Decombinator V4 was used to annotate TCR sequences for V gene, J gene and CDR3. Expanded TCRs were defined as changing significantly between any two time points under a Poisson model with p below 0.0001. TCR abundances were normalised to the total number of TCRs sequenced per sample and expressed as counts per million. TRAV1-2 paired with TRAJ12, TRAJ20 or TRAJ33 defined MAIT TCRs, while TRAV10 paired with TRAJ18 defined iNKT TCRs. VDJdb, accessed 1 November 2021, was searched for CMV, EBV and SARS-CoV-2 annotated TCRs, excluding TCRs annotated for multiple antigens. The public reads were reanalyzed by TCRdb: fastp trimming at Q25, MiXCR alignment, in-frame beta chains only. Identical CDR3 protein sequences are pooled into one entry, listed with their most common genes and DNA. TCRdb assigned the V and J calls; the authors' analysis was not used. The sample data list more than 65,000 distinct CDR3 sequences, and around 12% of these were observed just once. The ten top clones hold roughly 1.3% of the sample.

As to this clonotype: No antigen is known for it. Base qualities were left out, and no much larger clone turns up one base away.

Set within a cohort of healthcare workers in London, UK, this nested case-control study involved weekly PCR testing of nasopharyngeal swabs along with blood sampling. Healthcare workers were enrolled in the week of the UK lockdown, from 23 to 31 March 2020, and were followed every week for up to roughly 15 weeks. The source material was whole blood. The receptor comes from an adult who was a healthcare worker with PCR-confirmed SARS-CoV-2 infection or an uninfected control (not recorded which). The sequence is built from TRBV9 and TRBJ2-3, with TRBD1 as a weak D call on 6 bases. The sequenced DNA is TGTGCCAGCAGCGTAGGGGCAGGGGTTTCCACAGATACGCAGTATTTT. It encodes CASSVGAGVSTDTQYF.